The rows below give T cell receptor beta chains drawn from one sample of a study of vaccination and CD4 T cells after COVID-19. No antigens are known for them. Each CDR3 protein gets one entry after TCRdb re-called the PCR reads with MiXCR. The sample lists 14,000 to 15,000 distinct CDR3 sequences, about half occurring once. The specimen sequenced was CD4+ T cells from blood, cultured in vitro. These receptors all stem from a human donor who had recovered from COVID-19. The CDR3 runs from the conserved cysteine through the conserved F or W. D genes are given only for firm matches. Some rows have no size entry. The others give once, few or many, or a class for an expanded clone.

D gene | clone size | J gene | V gene | CDR3 DNA | CDR3 protein
TRBD2 | . | TRBJ2-7 | TRBV20-1 | TGCAGTGCTAGAGATGGACTAGCGGGAGGATACGAGCAGTACTTC | CSARDGLAGGYEQYF
. | . | TRBJ1-5 | TRBV28 | TGTGCCAGCAGTTTTGGGTCAGCTAATAGCAATCAGCCCCAGCATTTT | CASSFGSANSNQPQHF
TRBD2 | few | TRBJ2-7 | TRBV27 | TGTGCCAGCAGTAGGCTCTTAGCGGGAGGAGGCGGGGAGCAGTACTTC | CASSRLLAGGGGEQYF
. | . | TRBJ1-2 | TRBV4-3 | TGCGCCAGCAGCCAAGGTGCAGGGCGGGTCGATGGCTACACCTTC | CASSQGAGRVDGYTF
. | . | TRBJ1-5 | TRBV2 | TGTGCCAGCAGGTGGGTTAGGGATCAGCCCCAGCATTTT | CASRWVRDQPQHF
TRBD1 | few | TRBJ2-1 | TRBV24-1 | TGTGCCACCAGTGAACCCCGACAGGGTCACAATGAGCAGTTCTTC | CATSEPRQGHNEQFF
TRBD2 | . | TRBJ2-1 | TRBV7-7 | TGTGCTAGCAGCTCCGGACTAGCGGGAGGAAGCAATGAGCAGTTCTTC | CASSSGLAGGSNEQFF
. | few | TRBJ1-2 | TRBV11-2 | TGTGCCAGCAGAAATAGGACTAACTATGGCTACACCTTC | CASRNRTNYGYTF
. | . | TRBJ1-2 | TRBV12-3/TRBV12-4 | TGTGCCAGCAGTTTAGGGGATCCCAAAGGCTACACCTTC | CASSLGDPKGYTF
TRBD1 | few | TRBJ1-1 | TRBV5-1 | TGCGCCAGCAGCTTGGGGACAGGGTTGGGTGAAGCTTTCTTT | CASSLGTGLGEAFF
. | . | TRBJ1-2 | TRBV7-8 | TGTGCCAGCAGCTTCCTAAGGGCTAACTATGGCTACACCTTC | CASSFLRANYGYTF
. | . | TRBJ2-7 | TRBV6-1 | TGTGCCAGCAGCCCGACTCCATACGAGCAGTACTTC | CASSPTPYEQYF
TRBD2 | . | TRBJ2-2 | TRBV4-2 | TGTGCCAGCAGCCAAGATCTGACTAGCGATCTTACCGGGGAGCTGTTTTTT | CASSQDLTSDLTGELFF
. | . | TRBJ1-5 | TRBV7-9 | TGTGCCAGCAGCCCCCGAGCGGGTCGACCCCAGCATTTT | CASSPRAGRPQHF
. | . | TRBJ1-5 | TRBV6-2/TRBV6-3 | TGTGCCAGCAGTTACGTGGATAGCAATCAGCCCCAGCATTTT | CASSYVDSNQPQHF
TRBD1 | . | TRBJ2-1 | TRBV11-2 | TGTGCCAGCAGCTTATATGGGACAGGGAGCGTCAATGAGCAGTTCTTC | CASSLYGTGSVNEQFF
TRBD2 | few | TRBJ2-1 | TRBV7-3 | TGTGCCAGCAGCTTAATAGCGGGAGGGTACAATGAGCAGTTCTTC | CASSLIAGGYNEQFF
. | few | TRBJ2-3 | TRBV7-2 | TGTGCCAGCAGCTTAAATCTAGATACGCAGTATTTT | CASSLNLDTQYF
. | . | TRBJ1-1 | TRBV5-4 | TGTGCCAGCAGCTTGGAGGGCTTCGGGGGTGAAGCTTTCTTT | CASSLEGFGGEAFF
. | . | TRBJ1-2 | TRBV6-2/TRBV6-3 | TGTGCCAGCAGCCCTCCAGCTCAGCGGGCAGCCGGGGGCTACACCTTC | CASSPPAQRAAGGYTF
. | once | TRBJ2-7 | TRBV27 | TGTGCCAGCAAACTGGGGCAGGGGATATACGAGCAGTACTTC | CASKLGQGIYEQYF
. | . | TRBJ2-7 | TRBV11-1 | TGTGCCAGCAGCCCCCGGACTTCTAGCTCCTACGAGCAGTACTTC | CASSPRTSSSYEQYF
. | . | TRBJ2-3 | TRBV29-1 | TGCAGCGTCACAGCTGCAGATACGCAGTATTTT | CSVTAADTQYF
TRBD2 | . | TRBJ2-3 | TRBV24-1 | TGTGCCACCAGTGAGGCCGGGACTAGAGGGGGGGCAGATACGCAGTATTTT | CATSEAGTRGGADTQYF
. | . | TRBJ2-5 | TRBV7-2 | TGTGCCAGCAGCTTAGTCTCTAACCCGGGGGAGACCCAGTACTTC | CASSLVSNPGETQYF
. | . | TRBJ1-3 | TRBV19 | TGTGCCAGTAGTCTCGGGACATTACCCTCTGGAAACACCATATATTTT | CASSLGTLPSGNTIYF
TRBD1 | once | TRBJ2-7 | TRBV2 | TGTGCCAGCAGTGGACAGGGGCATCACGAGCAGTACTTC | CASSGQGHHEQYF
. | few | TRBJ1-1 | TRBV6-5 | TGTGCCAGCAGTTACTCTAAAGGGGCGAACACTGAAGCTTTCTTT | CASSYSKGANTEAFF
. | few | TRBJ2-3 | TRBV5-8 | TGTGCCAGCAGCTTGGTGGCAGGAGCCATTACAGATACGCAGTATTTT | CASSLVAGAITDTQYF
. | . | TRBJ1-5 | TRBV7-2 | TGTGCCAGCAGCTTAGTGGCAGGGTGGGTCAATCAGCCCCAGCATTTT | CASSLVAGWVNQPQHF
. | few | TRBJ1-2 | TRBV28 | TGTGCCAGCAGTTTAGTAAGACAGACTAACTATGGCTACACCTTC | CASSLVRQTNYGYTF
. | . | TRBJ1-1 | TRBV19 | TGTGCCAGTAGTATACTACCGACGAACACTGAAGCTTTCTTT | CASSILPTNTEAFF
. | . | TRBJ1-1 | TRBV5-4 | TGTGCCAGCAGCTTGTCATTCGCAGGTGAAGCTTTCTTT | CASSLSFAGEAFF
. | once | TRBJ2-7 | TRBV24-1 | TGTGCTGCAGGAGCCTACGAACATTCCTACGAGCAGTACTTC | CAAGAYEHSYEQYF
. | . | TRBJ1-5 | TRBV30 | TGTGCCTGGAGTCCGGGGAATCAGCCCCAGCATTTT | CAWSPGNQPQHF
. | . | TRBJ1-6 | TRBV7-2 | TGTGCCAGCAGCTCCTTTCCGGGGGCGCGGAATTCACCCCTCCACTTT | CASSSFPGARNSPLHF
TRBD1 | . | TRBJ1-6 | TRBV5-1 | TGCGCCAGCAGCCCAGGACAGGGTATGAATTCACCCCTCCACTTT | CASSPGQGMNSPLHF
. | . | TRBJ1-5 | TRBV20-1 | TGCAGTGCCATGGGGCCGGGAGACAATCAGCCCCAGCATTTT | CSAMGPGDNQPQHF
TRBD2 | few | TRBJ2-3 | TRBV24-1 | TGTGCCACCAGTGATTACCTGACTAGCGCGAGCACAGATACGCAGTATTTT | CATSDYLTSASTDTQYF
. | few | TRBJ1-1 | TRBV27 | TGTGCCAGCTCCGTAGGGGGTTGGGGGAAGAGGACTGAAGCTTTCTTT | CASSVGGWGKRTEAFF
. | . | TRBJ2-7 | TRBV6-5 | TGTGCCAGCAGTTACTCGAGTAGAGGGGTAGGGGATATTTACGAGCAGTACTTC | CASSYSSRGVGDIYEQYF
. | . | TRBJ1-1 | TRBV14 | TGTGCCAGCAGCCGGGACTTACCTCGGATGAACACTGAAGCTTTCTTT | CASSRDLPRMNTEAFF
TRBD2 | . | TRBJ2-7 | TRBV15 | TGTGCCACCAGCAGCCCCGACATGTTTGAGCTAGCGGGAGGGAATTACGAGCAGTACTTC | CATSSPDMFELAGGNYEQYF
TRBD1 | few | TRBJ2-3 | TRBV7-2 | TGTGCCAGCAGCCAATCCGGGACAGGGGACGATACGCAGTATTTT | CASSQSGTGDDTQYF
TRBD2 | . | TRBJ2-5 | TRBV12-3/TRBV12-4 | TGTGCCAGCAGTCAAAAGGGACTAGCGGGATTAGAGACCCAGTACTTC | CASSQKGLAGLETQYF
TRBD1 | few | TRBJ2-7 | TRBV5-3 | TGTGCCAGCTTCCGGGACAGGAGCTACGAGCAGTACTTC | CASFRDRSYEQYF
. | . | TRBJ1-1 | TRBV7-9 | TGTGCCAGCAGCCCGGACGATGGGGGAACTGAAGCTTTCTTT | CASSPDDGGTEAFF
. | few | TRBJ2-5 | TRBV20-1 | TGCAGTGCTAGCGATCAAGAGACCCAGTACTTC | CSASDQETQYF
. | . | TRBJ2-2 | TRBV6-1 | TGTGCCAGCAGGGTAAACATCGGGGAGCTGTTTTTT | CASRVNIGELFF
TRBD1 | few | TRBJ2-3 | TRBV11-3 | TGTGCCAGCAGCTCGGGGACAGGGGCGGTAGATACGCAGTATTTT | CASSSGTGAVDTQYF
TRBD1 | . | TRBJ1-1 | TRBV18 | TGTGCCAGCTCCCCCGGGACAGGGACCCAGATGAACACTGAAGCTTTCTTT | CASSPGTGTQMNTEAFF
TRBD1 | few | TRBJ1-2 | TRBV7-8 | TGTGCCAGCAGCGACAGGGTTGGGAACTATGGCTACACCTTC | CASSDRVGNYGYTF
. | few | TRBJ1-6 | TRBV15 | TGTGCCACCAGCAGATCAAGGGGTAATTCACCCCTCCACTTT | CATSRSRGNSPLHF